In this sample, the clone carrying this T cell receptor (beta chain) is medium-sized. Its specificity is not known. Germline V gene data show CDR1 as DFQATT and CDR2 as SNEGSKA (reference sequence). V lost 6 bases and J 7 bases, leaving 9 bases between the germline ends. This CDR3 is 11 amino acids long. This sample is drawn from a study of PD-1 blockade in classical Hodgkin lymphoma. Measured with immunoSEQ multiplex PCR; TCRdb has only the in-frame clones, and not every one. The table has around 19,000 clones, about 80% seen once. Overall study findings and caveats: Differences between repertoires have undefined causes, possibly disease activity or prior therapy. Newly diagnosed patients reportedly trailed healthy donors in baseline TCR diversity. Among the patients, those starting nivolumab under 1 year after ASCT were excluded. Diversity similar to that of newly diagnosed patients was seen at baseline in complete responders.

Every patient experienced relapse after autologous stem cell transplantation, and brentuximab vedotin exposure varied. The sample consisted of peripheral blood mononuclear cells (PBMCs), taken at baseline. The clonotype originates from a human donor with classical Hodgkin lymphoma. This chain connects TRBV20-1 to TRBJ2-2; D is undetermined. The DNA for the CDR3 is TGCAGTGCGGCTCAGAGCGGGGAGCTGTTTTTT. Translation gives CSAAQSGELFF.